This T cell receptor (beta chain) was sequenced during a study of OX40 agonist ivuxolimab in advanced cancers. At the level of the study: An agonistic human IgG2 monoclonal antibody against OX40 (CD134) was given. General study points: Researchers report that CD8+ T cells had, on average, more expanded clones than CD4+. The CD4+ and CD8+ T cells in the blood had expanded clonally by week 6 at 0.1 to 3.0 mg/kg.

This clone was seen at least ten times. Antigen: not known. Trimming stripped 0 bases from V and 3 bases from J, with 4 bases between. This CDR3 has 13 amino acids. Looked up from germline, CDR1 is MRHNA and CDR2 is SNTAGT. Data came from immunoSEQ multiplex PCR; TCRdb stores just in-frame clones and leaves some out. The sample records some 80,000 clones, approximately 93% being singletons. J is TRBJ2-3 and V is TRBV6-4; the D is unclear. The origin of this receptor is an adult with an advanced solid tumor such as melanoma, head and neck, liver or kidney cancer. The sample was CD4+ or CD8+ T cells sorted from blood, taken in a trial of the OX40 agonist ivuxolimab. The CDR3 loop is CASSDSTTDTQYF. The CDR3 DNA is TGTGCCAGCAGTGACTCGACTACAGATACGCAGTATTTT.